The 24 T cell receptor beta chains given below trace back to one sample, sequenced in a study of T cell repertoires in cytomegalovirus infection. No antigens are known for them. TCRdb used MiXCR to reprocess the reads, holding one entry per CDR3 protein. The data contain about a million distinct CDR3 sequences, approximately 30% of them singletons. The sequencing used cultured CD8+ T cells from PBMCs, collected from culture after CMV antigen stimulation. The receptor set was obtained from a human donor in good health (CMV status not recorded). Some clones in this sample may be carry-over from other donors' samples.

V and J are TRBV5-8 and TRBJ2-7, with 8 nucleotides matching TRBD2. The V gene end was trimmed by 3 bases and the J gene end by 2 bases; junction bases not matched to a gene: 7. The CDR3 extends over 15 amino acids. Looked up from germline, CDR1 is SGHTS and CDR2 is YDEGEE. CDR3: CASSSSGGPTYEQYV. The CDR3 DNA is TGTGCCAGCAGCTCGAGCGGGGGACCTACCTACGAGCAGTACGTC.

In its sample, this clonotype was seen once. CDR3 sequence reads: CATSDYSDEQFF. The CDR3, as DNA: TGTGCCACCAGTGATTACAGTGATGAGCAGTTCTTC. The rearrangement links TRBV24-1 to TRBJ2-1; D is undetermined. The V and J ends lost 2 bases and 8 bases respectively, with 6 bases between them. The V gene's germline CDR1 is KGHDR and CDR2 SFDVKD. The CDR3 has 12 residues.

This sequence joins TRBV4-2 and TRBJ2-5; D is uncertain. V was cut by 0 bases and J by 0 bases, with 8 bases left in between. Per the germline V gene, CDR1 is LGHNA and CDR2 is YNFKEQ. The CDR3 covers 15 residues. CDR3 bases: TGTGCCAGCAGCCAAGATACAATCAACCAAGAGACCCAGTACTTC. The encoded protein is CASSQDTINQETQYF.

A note on this clonotype: Possible read error: a much larger clone is one base away. The V call is TRBV7-3, the J call TRBJ2-2; 8 bases fit TRBD2. Germline values: CDR1 SGHTA, CDR2 FQGTGA. The CDR3 loop spans 16 amino acids. The V and J ends lost 5 bases and 0 bases, in that order; junction bases with no gene match: 5. The CDR3 region is CASSLSGGPNTGELFF. CDR3 nucleotides: TGTGCCAGCAGCCTAAGCGGGGGCCCGAACACCGGGGAGCTGTTTTTT.

This clonotype was seen only a few times. The rearrangement joins TRBV7-8 to TRBJ2-1, with TRBD1 matching 7 bases. V lost 6 bases, J lost 0 bases, and 14 bases stayed unmatched. From germline, CDR1 is SGHVS and CDR2 FQNEAQ. The CDR3 consists of 18 residues. DNA of the CDR3: TGTGCCAGCAGTTTTGACAGGGTAGGATCCAGCTCCTACAATGAGCAGTTCTTC. This encodes CASSFDRVGSSSYNEQFF.

This chain connects TRBV27 to TRBJ1-2; 10 bases match TRBD1. V was pared by 2 bases and J by 7 bases, with 7 bases of the junction left unmatched. The germline CDR1 and CDR2 sequences are MNHEY and SMNVEV (reference sequence). This CDR3 spans 15 amino acids. This CDR3 reads CASSLRPGQGFGYTF. For the CDR3, the DNA is TGTGCCAGCAGTTTACGTCCGGGACAGGGGTTTGGCTACACCTTC.

The CDR3 DNA reads TGTGCCAGCAGCTTGGCCGGGGACAACACTGAAGCTTTCTTT. Amino acid sequence: CASSLAGDNTEAFF. This chain joins TRBV27 and TRBJ1-1, with D perhaps TRBD1 (5 bases). In germline, CDR1 is MNHEY, CDR2 SMNVEV (reference sequence). This CDR3 has 14 residues. V gave up 6 bases and J gave up 2 bases, with 13 bases separating them.

In its sample, this clonotype was seen a few times. The rearrangement uses TRBV5-6 and TRBJ2-5; a possible D gene is TRBD2 (5 bases). Germline V gives CDR1 SGHDT, CDR2 YYEEEE. The length of the CDR3 is 16 residues. V lost 0 bases to trimming and J lost 0 bases, with 12 bases between them. For the CDR3, the DNA is TGTGCCAGCAGCTTGGCGGGGTTTCGGGACCAAGAGACCCAGTACTTC. Its protein product is CASSLAGFRDQETQYF. The full variable domain, rest sourced from reference TRBV5-6 and TRBJ2-5, is DAGVTQSPTHLIKTRGQQVTLRCSPKSGHDTVSWYQQALGQGPQFIFQYYEEEERQRGNFPDRFSGHQFPNYSSELNVNALLLGDSALYLCASSLAGFRDQETQYFGPGTRLLVL.

This clonotype appeared a few times. The CDR3 here is CASSLMKGLNTEAFF. The CDR3 nucleotides read TGTGCCAGCAGTTTAATGAAGGGTTTGAACACTGAAGCTTTCTTT. The V and J genes are TRBV27 and TRBJ1-1; no reliable D call. Germline V gene data show CDR1 as MNHEY and CDR2 as SMNVEV (reference sequence). The CDR3 length is 15 residues. V was shortened by 2 bases and J by 0 bases, with 10 bases between the two germline ends.

Worth noting for this clonotype: A much larger clone is a single base away; this may be a read error. This sequence joins TRBV27 and TRBJ1-5, with a tentative D call TRBD1 (6 bases). Germline values: CDR1 MNHEY, CDR2 SMNVEV (reference sequence). The CDR3 consists of 15 residues. DNA for the CDR3: TGTGCCAGCAGTTTAACAGGGCGTAGCAATCAGTCCCAGCATTTT. Translation gives CASSLTGRSNQSQHF.

This clonotype has a handful of counts. One junction end does not reproduce the germline sequence, and a read error may be involved. The rearrangement links TRBV12-3 or TRBV12-4 to TRBJ2-2; D is undetermined. This CDR3 contains 11 residues. The CDR3 DNA is TGTGCCACCAGTTATGCCGGGGAGCTGTTTTTT. Its translation is CATSYAGELFF.

The chain couples TRBV6-2 or TRBV6-3 to TRBJ2-7, with D possibly matching TRBD2 (6 bases). CDR1 is MNHEY and CDR2 is SVGEGT in the germline V gene. There are 17 residues in the CDR3. Trimming pared 0 bases from V and 3 bases from J, leaving 18 bases between. The CDR3 region is CASSYSIHGGGDYEQYV. Here the CDR3 DNA reads TGTGCCAGCAGTTACTCGATTCATGGTGGAGGGGACTACGAGCAGTACGTC.

J is TRBJ2-7 and V is TRBV7-9, with 9 nucleotides matching TRBD1. The V gene end was trimmed by 1 base and the J gene end by 3 bases; junction bases not matched to a gene: 10. The length of the CDR3 is 17 residues. Germline assignment: CDR1 SEHNR and CDR2 FQNEAQ (reference sequence). The DNA of the CDR3 is TGTGCCAGCAGCTTAGTCGGGACAGGGTCTAAGGGCTACGAGCAGTACTTC. This gives the protein CASSLVGTGSKGYEQYF.

V gene TRBV20-1 combines with J gene TRBJ1-2; TRBD1 is a possible D gene (6 bases). V shed 0 bases and J shed 4 bases, with 12 bases lying between them. Germline CDR1 and CDR2: DFQATT and SNEGSKA (reference sequence). This CDR3 has 14 residues. The DNA of the CDR3 is TGCAGTGCTAGAGATAGGGACACCTCCTATGGCTACACCTTC. Encoded protein: CSARDRDTSYGYTF.

This clonotype was counted only a few times. The V and J genes are TRBV7-9 and TRBJ1-2; D gene ambiguous. CDR1 and CDR2 (germline): SEHNR, FQNEAQ (reference sequence). The V and J ends lost 3 bases and 7 bases respectively, with 15 bases between them. The length of the CDR3 is 14 residues. The CDR3 DNA reads as TGTGCCAGCAGCTTCACGGCCGCGGCGCTTGGCTACACCTTC. Protein: CASSFTAAALGYTF.

This clonotype was picked up a small number of times. The V gene is TRBV29-1, the J gene TRBJ2-7; the D gene is possibly TRBD1 (5 bases). V lost 7 bases and J 2 bases, leaving 12 bases between the germline ends. The CDR3 has 12 residues. CDR1 SQVTM and CDR2 ANQGSEA come from the germline V gene. This chain's CDR3 is CSACGAPYEQYF. The DNA for the CDR3 is TGCAGCGCTTGTGGGGCGCCCTACGAGCAGTACTTC.

This rearrangement joins TRBV27 to TRBJ1-2; D is uncertain. CDR3 length: 13 amino acids. Trimming took off 8 bases at V and 6 bases at J, with 16 bases between the two ends. CDR1 is MNHEY and CDR2 is SMNVEV in the germline V gene (reference sequence). The CDR3 DNA reads TGTGCCAGCCGCTTAACAAAGAGGGATGGCTACACCTTC. Translated, it gives CASRLTKRDGYTF.

This chain links TRBV27 with TRBJ2-2; TRBD2 matches 11 bases. CDR1 MNHEY and CDR2 SMNVEV come from the germline V gene (reference sequence). Trimming removed 0 bases from V and 6 bases from J; junction bases left unmatched: 3. This CDR3 spans 16 amino acids. This chain's CDR3 is CASSLSTSGGAGELFF. CDR3 sequence (DNA): TGTGCCAGCAGTTTATCAACTAGCGGGGGCGCCGGGGAGCTGTTTTTT.

The sample holds a few counts of this clonotype. The J gene is TRBJ2-7, the V gene TRBV10-2; D unresolved. Germline V gene sequence: CDR1 WSHSY, CDR2 SAAADI. The CDR3 is made up of 13 amino acids. The V gene lost 6 bases and the J gene lost 1 base, with 10 bases spanning the gap. The CDR3 DNA follows: TGCGCCAGCAGCGATTCGATTTCCTACGAGCAGTACTTC. Translation gives CASSDSISYEQYF.

The rearrangement joins TRBV7-9 to TRBJ1-1; TRBD1 might be the D (6 bases). The V gene's germline CDR1 is SEHNR and CDR2 FQNEAQ (reference sequence). This CDR3 spans 17 amino acids. The V end was cut by 5 bases, the J end by 3 bases, with 22 bases between. CDR3 protein: CASSPRDKPPRDTEAFF. The CDR3 DNA reads as TGTGCCAGCAGCCCTAGGGACAAACCGCCACGGGACACTGAAGCTTTCTTT.

This rearrangement joins TRBV5-4 to TRBJ1-6; the D is unclear. Germline loops: CDR1 SGHNT, CDR2 YYREEE (reference sequence). This CDR3 has 15 amino acids. V lost 3 bases to trimming and J lost 8 bases, with 15 bases between them. The DNA of the CDR3 is TGTGCCAGCAGCTCAGGAGGCAGTGGGGATTCACCCCTCCACTTT. Protein: CASSSGGSGDSPLHF.

This chain uses TRBV12-3 or TRBV12-4 with TRBJ2-1; 9 positions match TRBD2. With V trimmed by 5 bases and J by 3 bases, 5 bases remained unmatched. This CDR3 is built from 15 residues. For the CDR3, the DNA is TGTGCCAGCAGTCTAATAGCGGGGGACTACAATGAGCAGTTCTTC. Translated, it gives CASSLIAGDYNEQFF.

Note on this clonotype: A read error may produce the germline difference seen at one junction end. The rearrangement links TRBV12-3 or TRBV12-4 to TRBJ2-5; 7 bases line up with TRBD1. This CDR3 is built from 13 residues. The CDR3 sequence is CASRTAGGETRYF. The DNA for the CDR3 is TGTGCCAGCAGGACGGCAGGGGGAGAGACCCGGTACTTC.

The gene calls are TRBV7-9 and TRBJ2-2; TRBD1 agrees at 9 bases. There are 17 residues in the CDR3. CDR1 is SEHNR and CDR2 is FQNEAQ in the germline V gene (reference sequence). J was trimmed by 5 bases and V by 5 bases; bases with no gene match: 12. This CDR3 reads CASSPSRDRDGTGELFF. CDR3 DNA: TGTGCCAGCAGCCCGTCCCGGGACAGGGATGGGACCGGGGAGCTGTTTTTT.